Listed below are T cell receptor beta chains from one sample, sequenced in a study of beta chain features in type 1 diabetes. Profiled with immunoSEQ multiplex PCR; TCRdb holds only in-frame clones, not every one. The data show 40,000 to 55,000 clones, approximately 44% seen once. Sequenced input: stem cell memory CD4+ T cells from blood. These receptor sequences come from a man aged 30-40 years with type 1 diabetes. CDR3s include the opening cysteine and the closing phenylalanine or tryptophan. A D gene is named only where the DNA matches it firmly. Clone size is given for some rows only: seen once, a few or many times, or a class if the clone is expanded.

j_call: TRBJ2-7; v_call: TRBV6-6; d_call: TRBD1; clone_size: .; cdr3_nt: TGTGCCAGCAGGTATCTGACAGGGCGCGACGAGCAGTACTTC; cdr3_aa: CASRYLTGRDEQYF
j_call: TRBJ2-7; v_call: TRBV11-3; d_call: TRBD2; clone_size: .; cdr3_nt: TGTGCCAGCAGCCGGACTAGCGGAAGCTACGAGCAGTACTTC; cdr3_aa: CASSRTSGSYEQYF
j_call: TRBJ2-1; v_call: TRBV7-2; d_call: TRBD2; clone_size: .; cdr3_nt: TGTGCCAGCAGCTATAGCGGGAGTAACCCGTTCTTC; cdr3_aa: CASSYSGSNPFF
j_call: TRBJ1-4; v_call: TRBV6-1; d_call: TRBD1; clone_size: .; cdr3_nt: TGTGCCAGCAGTACAGGGGACTCGAATGAAAAACTGTTTTTT; cdr3_aa: CASSTGDSNEKLFF
j_call: TRBJ1-2; v_call: TRBV6-6; d_call: TRBD1; clone_size: .; cdr3_nt: TGTGCCAGCAGTTATCAGGGGGGCCGTGGCTACACCTTC; cdr3_aa: CASSYQGGRGYTF
j_call: TRBJ2-1; v_call: TRBV7-3; d_call: TRBD1; clone_size: few; cdr3_nt: TGTGCCAGCAGCTTAACTGGGACAGTTTCCTACAATGAGCAGTTCTTC; cdr3_aa: CASSLTGTVSYNEQFF
j_call: TRBJ2-7; v_call: TRBV6-6; d_call: .; clone_size: .; cdr3_nt: TGTGCCAGCAGTATTGGACAGGAGCAGTACTTC; cdr3_aa: CASSIGQEQYF
j_call: TRBJ2-5; v_call: TRBV7-6; d_call: TRBD1; clone_size: .; cdr3_nt: TGTGCCAGCAGCTTCTCAGGGGGAGAGGAGACCCAGTACTTC; cdr3_aa: CASSFSGGEETQYF
j_call: TRBJ1-5; v_call: TRBV19; d_call: TRBD1; clone_size: .; cdr3_nt: TGTGCCAGTAGTATGATACAGGGGGCGGTTGGCAATCAGCCCCAGCATTTT; cdr3_aa: CASSMIQGAVGNQPQHF
j_call: TRBJ2-7; v_call: TRBV7-6; d_call: TRBD1; clone_size: few; cdr3_nt: TGTGCCAGCAGCAAGACAGGGGCGACAACCTACGAGCAGTACTTC; cdr3_aa: CASSKTGATTYEQYF
j_call: TRBJ2-5; v_call: TRBV6-5; d_call: TRBD2; clone_size: .; cdr3_nt: TGTGCCAGCAGTTACTCCCGCGGGAGGGCCGGAGAGACCCAGTACTTC; cdr3_aa: CASSYSRGRAGETQYF
j_call: TRBJ2-1; v_call: TRBV2; d_call: TRBD2; clone_size: few; cdr3_nt: TGTGCCAGCACCCGACTAGCGGGATACGATGAGCAGTTCTTC; cdr3_aa: CASTRLAGYDEQFF
j_call: TRBJ2-7; v_call: TRBV5-1; d_call: TRBD1; clone_size: .; cdr3_nt: TGCGCCAGCGGTACGTACGACAGGGGGCTCGTCTACGAGCAGTACTTC; cdr3_aa: CASGTYDRGLVYEQYF
j_call: TRBJ1-2; v_call: TRBV5-4; d_call: TRBD1; clone_size: .; cdr3_nt: TGTGCCAGCAGCTTTTGGACAGGGCACCTCTATGGCTACACCTTC; cdr3_aa: CASSFWTGHLYGYTF
j_call: TRBJ1-1; v_call: TRBV18; d_call: TRBD1; clone_size: .; cdr3_nt: TGTGCCAGCTCACCACCGGGGACAGGGGACACTGAAGCTTTCTTT; cdr3_aa: CASSPPGTGDTEAFF
j_call: TRBJ1-2; v_call: TRBV6-5; d_call: .; clone_size: .; cdr3_nt: TGTGCCAGCAGCCCTCCTGACAGATACTATGGCTACACCTTC; cdr3_aa: CASSPPDRYYGYTF
j_call: TRBJ2-1; v_call: TRBV5-1; d_call: .; clone_size: few; cdr3_nt: TGCGCCAGCAGCTTATCGGCGGGGATGGCTGAGCAGTTCTTC; cdr3_aa: CASSLSAGMAEQFF
j_call: TRBJ1-5; v_call: TRBV7-2; d_call: .; clone_size: few; cdr3_nt: TGTGCCAGCAGCCCAAGTATCGGAGGGTGGAATCAGCCCCAGCATTTT; cdr3_aa: CASSPSIGGWNQPQHF
j_call: TRBJ1-2; v_call: TRBV27; d_call: .; clone_size: .; cdr3_nt: TGTGCCAGCAGTTTGGAGGTATCCTATGGCTACACCTTC; cdr3_aa: CASSLEVSYGYTF
j_call: TRBJ2-3; v_call: TRBV5-1; d_call: TRBD2; clone_size: .; cdr3_nt: TGCGCCAGCAGCTTGTTCGGCCTGGGAGGGGCCACAGATACGCAGTATTTT; cdr3_aa: CASSLFGLGGATDTQYF
j_call: TRBJ2-5; v_call: TRBV5-4; d_call: TRBD1; clone_size: .; cdr3_nt: TGTGCCAGCAGCCCCGGGACAGGACCATGGGAGACCCAGTACTTC; cdr3_aa: CASSPGTGPWETQYF
j_call: TRBJ2-7; v_call: TRBV6-6; d_call: .; clone_size: .; cdr3_nt: TGTGCCAGCAGTGCCCGGGGCTACGAGCAGTACTTC; cdr3_aa: CASSARGYEQYF
j_call: TRBJ2-1; v_call: TRBV18; d_call: TRBD2; clone_size: .; cdr3_nt: TGTGCCAGCTCACCGCTAGCGGGAGTAATCGATGAGCAGTTCTTC; cdr3_aa: CASSPLAGVIDEQFF
j_call: TRBJ2-3; v_call: TRBV6-5; d_call: TRBD1; clone_size: .; cdr3_nt: TGTGCCAGCAGTAGGACAGGACCACACACAGATACGCAGTATTTT; cdr3_aa: CASSRTGPHTDTQYF
j_call: TRBJ1-3; v_call: TRBV7-2; d_call: .; clone_size: .; cdr3_nt: TGTGCCAGCAGCTTAGCGGTGGGGCGAAACACCATATATTTT; cdr3_aa: CASSLAVGRNTIYF
j_call: TRBJ2-2; v_call: TRBV4-3; d_call: .; clone_size: .; cdr3_nt: TGCGCCAGCAGCCAAGATACAGTATCATACACCGGCACCGGGGAGCTGTTTTTT; cdr3_aa: CASSQDTVSYTGTGELFF
j_call: TRBJ1-1; v_call: TRBV5-1; d_call: TRBD1; clone_size: .; cdr3_nt: TGCGCCAGCAGCCTAGGGACAGGCCGCGGAGGTGAAGCTTTCTTT; cdr3_aa: CASSLGTGRGGEAFF